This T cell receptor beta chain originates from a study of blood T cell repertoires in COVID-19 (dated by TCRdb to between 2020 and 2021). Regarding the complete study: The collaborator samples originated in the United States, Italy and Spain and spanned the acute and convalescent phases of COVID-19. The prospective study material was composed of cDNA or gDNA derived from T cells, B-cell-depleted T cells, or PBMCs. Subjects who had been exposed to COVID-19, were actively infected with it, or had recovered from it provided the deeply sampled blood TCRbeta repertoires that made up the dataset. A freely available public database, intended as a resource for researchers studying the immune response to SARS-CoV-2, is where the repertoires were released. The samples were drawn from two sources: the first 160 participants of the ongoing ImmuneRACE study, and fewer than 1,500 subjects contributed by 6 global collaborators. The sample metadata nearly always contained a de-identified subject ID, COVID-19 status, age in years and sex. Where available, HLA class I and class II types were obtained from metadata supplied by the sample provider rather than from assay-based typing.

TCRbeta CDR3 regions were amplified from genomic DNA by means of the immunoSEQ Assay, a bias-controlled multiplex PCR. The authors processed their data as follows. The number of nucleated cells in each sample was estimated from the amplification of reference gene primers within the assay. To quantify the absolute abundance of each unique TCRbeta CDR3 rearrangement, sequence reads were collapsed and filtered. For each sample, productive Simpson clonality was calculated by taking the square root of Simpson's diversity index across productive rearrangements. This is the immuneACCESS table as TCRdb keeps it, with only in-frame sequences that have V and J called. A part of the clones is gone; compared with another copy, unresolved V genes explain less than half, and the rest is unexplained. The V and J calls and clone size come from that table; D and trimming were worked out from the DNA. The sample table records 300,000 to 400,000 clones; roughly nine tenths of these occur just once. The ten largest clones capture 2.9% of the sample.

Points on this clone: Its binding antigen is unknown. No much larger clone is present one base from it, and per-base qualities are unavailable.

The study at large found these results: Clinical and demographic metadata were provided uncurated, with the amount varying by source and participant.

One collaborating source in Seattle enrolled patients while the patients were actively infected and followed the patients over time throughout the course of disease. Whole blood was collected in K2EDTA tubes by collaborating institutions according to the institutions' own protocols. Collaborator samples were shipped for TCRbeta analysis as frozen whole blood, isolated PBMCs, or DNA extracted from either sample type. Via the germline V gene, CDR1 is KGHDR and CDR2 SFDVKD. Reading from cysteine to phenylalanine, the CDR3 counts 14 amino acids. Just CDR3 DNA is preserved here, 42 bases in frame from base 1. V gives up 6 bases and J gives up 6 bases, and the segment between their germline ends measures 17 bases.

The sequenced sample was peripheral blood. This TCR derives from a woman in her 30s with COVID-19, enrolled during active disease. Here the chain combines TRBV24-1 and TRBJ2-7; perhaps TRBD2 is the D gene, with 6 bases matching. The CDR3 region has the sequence CATSQLAPGSEQYF. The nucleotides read TGTGCCACCAGTCAACTAGCCCCGGGGAGCGAGCAGTACTTC.